The 31 T cell receptor beta chains reported below all come from one sample, sequenced in a study of cytomegalovirus exposure and HLA in healthy donors. The primer mix had 60 Vbeta and 13 Jbeta primers. Repertoires were generated with immunoSEQ multiplex PCR, while TCRdb's copy carries only in-frame clones and drops some. The sample gives about 100,000 clones, approximately 80% of which show up once; over 4% is in the top ten. The sequencing sample was made of PBMCs. The receptors stem from a female donor in good health and CMV-seropositive.

This chain joins TRBV19 and TRBJ1-1; D is ambiguous. The ends were cut back, 5 bases at V and 3 bases at J, with 10 bases in the middle. This CDR3 comprises 13 residues. Germline CDR1 LNHDA, CDR2 SQIVND (reference sequence). The CDR3 DNA reads TGTGCCAGTAGTCTTCAGGCTGACACTGAAGCTTTCTTT. This sequence encodes CASSLQADTEAFF.

This clone was observed a single time. The rearrangement uses TRBV21-1 and TRBJ1-5. TRBV21-1 is an annotated pseudogene. This CDR3 region has 13 residues. CDR3 in DNA: TGTGCCAGCAGCAAAGGAGAAGAGCATCTCCAGCATTTT. It specifies CASSKGEEHLQHF.

In this sample, this clone turned up once. Written as DNA, the CDR3 is TGTGCCAGTAGTATACGAGGCCGGGAGGGGGCTTTCTTT. Translation: CASSIRGREGAFF. This rearrangement joins TRBV19 to TRBJ1-1, with D possibly being TRBD1 (5 bases). Per germline, CDR1 LNHDA and CDR2 SQIVND (reference sequence). V was pared by 2 bases and J by 11 bases, with 15 bases between. The CDR3 runs to 13 residues.

The chain employs TRBV6-1 and TRBJ1-2, with D possibly being TRBD1 (5 bases). Germline CDR1 MNHNS, CDR2 SASEGT. The CDR3 extends over 12 amino acids. Trimming stripped 11 bases from V and 3 bases from J, with 13 bases between. Written as DNA, the CDR3 is TGTGCCGGCCGGGGAGGGGACTATGGCTACACCTTC. This codes for CAGRGGDYGYTF.

This clone appeared a single time. This chain connects TRBV5-6 to TRBJ1-6; a possible D gene is TRBD1 (5 bases). Germline CDR1 SGHDT, CDR2 YYEEEE. This CDR3 region has 17 residues. The germline V and J ends were trimmed by 3 bases and 7 bases, with 20 bases remaining between them. The CDR3 spells CASSYRGNGGRNSPLHF. The DNA of the CDR3 is TGTGCCAGCAGCTATCGGGGAAACGGGGGGAGGAATTCACCCCTCCACTTT. Looking up the rest from reference TRBV5-6 and TRBJ1-6 gives the full variable domain: DAGVTQSPTHLIKTRGQQVTLRCSPKSGHDTVSWYQQALGQGPQFIFQYYEEEERQRGNFPDRFSGHQFPNYSSELNVNALLLGDSALYLCASSYRGNGGRNSPLHFGNGTRLTVT.

In regard to this clone: Other nucleotide sequences in the sample specify the same CDR3. The chain employs TRBV14 and TRBJ1-1; the D gene is possibly TRBD1 (6 bases). The V and J ends lost 1 base and 5 bases respectively, with 11 bases between them. Germline V gene sequence: CDR1 SGHDN, CDR2 FVKESK. The CDR3 runs 14 residues. The CDR3 sequence: CASSQVGGRTEAFF. CDR3 sequence (DNA): TGTGCCAGCAGCCAAGTAGGGGGACGTACTGAAGCTTTCTTT.

This chain joins TRBV6-5 and TRBJ2-1; tentatively, D is TRBD2 (6 bases). V dropped 6 bases and J dropped 4 bases, with 10 bases sitting between them. CDR1 and CDR2 from the germline V gene are MNHEY and SVGAGI. The length of the CDR3 is 13 residues. The CDR3 bases are TGTGCCAGCAGCCTGGGACTTTACAATGAGCAGTTCTTC. This sequence encodes CASSLGLYNEQFF.

CDR3 in amino acids: CASSVQGSDTQYF. CDR3 nucleotide sequence: TGTGCCAGCAGCGTACAGGGGTCAGATACGCAGTATTTT. This sequence joins TRBV7-3 and TRBJ2-3, with TRBD1 matching over 7 bases. Losses at the gene ends were 5 bases for V and 4 bases for J; bases not matched to a gene: 3. The germline V gene encodes CDR1 SGHTA and CDR2 FQGTGA. The CDR3 has 13 residues.

This clone was found a few times. Because the CDR3's place on the DNA is in doubt, the DNA is left out and the CDR3 is given as listed by TCRdb. The V and J genes are TRBV9 and TRBJ1-5; the D segment call TRBD1 is taken from the table without a DNA check. Germline CDR1 SGDLS, CDR2 YYNGEE. The CDR3 spans 14 residues, counting both ends. This chain's CDR3 is CAIYSCYSNQPQHF.

The J gene is TRBJ1-5, the V gene TRBV19, with 10 bases aligning to TRBD1. The trim removed 6 bases at V and 7 bases at J, leaving 9 bases unmatched. Germline V CDR1 and CDR2: LNHDA, SQIVND (reference sequence). CDR3 length equals 15 residues. CDR3 sequence: CASSHGTGAVQPQHF. The CDR3 region has the DNA TGTGCCAGTAGCCACGGGACAGGGGCAGTCCAGCCCCAGCATTTT.

The chain combines TRBV27 with TRBJ2-5; 14 bases align to TRBD2. V was clipped by 6 bases and J by 4 bases; unmatched bases: 4. This CDR3 is built from 15 residues. Germline CDR1 MNHEY, CDR2 SMNVEV (reference sequence). The CDR3 bases are TGTGCCAGCAGCAGCGGACTAGCGGGAGGAGAGACCCAGTACTTC. This encodes CASSSGLAGGETQYF.

The V and J genes are TRBV9 and TRBJ2-7; 11 bases map to TRBD1. The germline V gene has CDR1 SGDLS and CDR2 YYNGEE. After removal of 3 bases from V and 4 bases from J, the junction contained 6 bases not matched to a gene. The CDR3 spans 15 residues. Written as DNA, the CDR3 is TGTGCCAGCAGCGGTGGGACAGGGGGATTTTACGAGCAGTACTTC. This sequence encodes CASSGGTGGFYEQYF.

The J gene is TRBJ2-1, the V gene TRBV30; TRBD2 matches 10 bases. The V gene end was trimmed by 6 bases and the J gene end by 7 bases; junction bases not matched to a gene: 12. In germline, CDR1 is GTSNPN, CDR2 SVGIG (reference sequence). The CDR3 consists of 15 residues. The CDR3 sequence is CACSKGTSAFNEQFF. The CDR3 DNA reads TGTGCCTGTTCCAAAGGGACTAGCGCCTTTAATGAGCAGTTCTTC.

The chain recombines TRBV2 with TRBJ2-1; 9 positions agree with TRBD2. This CDR3 has 13 amino acids. Germline V gene lookup returns CDR1 SNHLY and CDR2 FYNNEI. Trimming took 10 bases from V and 9 from J; bases not matched to a gene: 10. The CDR3 sequence is CAMWTSASGEQFF. The CDR3 nucleotides are TGTGCCATGTGGACTAGCGCATCGGGTGAGCAGTTCTTC.

The rearrangement uses TRBV2 and TRBJ2-7; possibly TRBD2 for D (5 bases). Trimming took off 6 bases at V and 6 bases at J, with 12 bases between the two ends. Germline V gene sequence: CDR1 SNHLY, CDR2 FYNNEI. This CDR3 region has 12 residues. DNA of the CDR3: TGTGCCAGCAGAACCTACGGAGGCGAGCAGTACTTC. Translation: CASRTYGGEQYF.

The chain is built from TRBV5-1 and TRBJ2-5; D gene uncertain. V lost 4 bases to trimming and J lost 3 bases, with 7 bases between them. Germline V gene sequence: CDR1 SGHRS, CDR2 YFSETQ. This CDR3 is built from 12 residues. This CDR3 is CASSHSKETQYF. CDR3 bases: TGCGCCAGCAGCCACAGTAAAGAGACCCAGTACTTC.

V gene TRBV28 combines with J gene TRBJ1-3, with 7 bases fitting TRBD1. J gave up 0 bases and V 6 bases, and 2 bases lay outside the gene matches. The V gene's germline CDR1 is MDHEN and CDR2 SYDVKM. The CDR3 length is 14 residues. The chain's CDR3 is CASRTGSSGNTIYF. For the CDR3, the DNA is TGTGCCAGCAGGACAGGGTCCTCTGGAAACACCATATATTTT.

The chain carries TRBV27 and TRBJ2-3; D perhaps matches TRBD1 (6 bases). The V end lost 5 bases, the J end lost 2 bases, and 14 bases lay between the germline ends. The germline gives CDR1 MNHEY, CDR2 SMNVEV (reference sequence). The CDR3 length is 15 residues. The CDR3 DNA is TGTGCCAGCAGTCGTATTGGGGGCTACACAGATACGCAGTATTTT. Amino acid sequence: CASSRIGGYTDTQYF.

Only a few counts were recorded for this clone. The chain recombines TRBV14 with TRBJ1-3; no definite D call. In germline, CDR1 is SGHDN, CDR2 FVKESK. Trimming pared 1 base from V and 4 bases from J, leaving 5 bases between. There are 13 residues in the CDR3. CDR3 region: CASSQARGNTIYF. CDR3 bases: TGTGCCAGCAGCCAAGCCAGGGGAAACACCATATATTTT.

This clone has more than one count but fewer than ten. V gene TRBV5-5 combines with J gene TRBJ1-1; D unresolved. This CDR3 contains 14 residues. V was cut by 4 bases and J by 0 bases, with 10 bases left in between. CDR1 and CDR2 from the germline V gene are SGHKS and YYEKEE (reference sequence). The CDR3 DNA is TGTGCCAGCAGCGGTCTAACCATGAACACTGAAGCTTTCTTT. It yields the protein CASSGLTMNTEAFF.

The CDR3 protein is CASRDISYEQYF. The CDR3 nucleotides are TGTGCCAGCCGGGACATCTCCTACGAGCAGTACTTC. The J gene is TRBJ2-7, the V gene TRBV6-5; a possible D gene is TRBD1 (6 bases). CDR1 and CDR2 (germline): MNHEY, SVGAGI. V shed 8 bases and J shed 0 bases, with 8 bases lying between them. The CDR3 spans 12 residues.

The chain uses TRBV5-1 and TRBJ1-6; possibly TRBD1 for D (5 bases). Deletions cut 1 base from V and 7 bases from J, with 9 bases between. CDR1 SGHRS and CDR2 YFSETQ come from the germline V gene. The CDR3 totals 14 residues. The CDR3 DNA follows: TGCGCCAGCAGCTTGAGCCAGGGCAATTCACCCCTCCACTTT. Translating gives CASSLSQGNSPLHF.

For the CDR3, the DNA is TGCGCCAGCAGTGAGTTTGTCCTCACAGATACGCAGTATTTT. Translating it yields CASSEFVLTDTQYF. The chain is built from TRBV10-2 and TRBJ2-3; unclear D gene. The CDR3 sequence is 14 residues long. Germline loops: CDR1 WSHSY, CDR2 SAAADI. Trimming stripped 1 base from V and 2 bases from J, with 7 bases between.

For this clone: A read error may account for a junction end that differs from germline. The gene calls are TRBV4-2 and TRBJ1-2; 11 bases map to TRBD1. CDR1 LGHNA and CDR2 YNFKEQ come from the germline V gene. CDR3 length: 16 residues. The CDR3 nucleotides are TGTGCCAGCAGCGAAGAGGGACAGGGGGTAAGGTATGGCTACACCTTC. Protein product: CASSEEGQGVRYGYTF.

The gene calls are TRBV6-5 and TRBJ1-1, with D unresolved. Deletions cut 2 bases from V and 1 base from J, with 8 bases between. The CDR3 sequence is 14 residues long. The germline V gene has CDR1 MNHEY and CDR2 SVGAGI. Written as DNA, the CDR3 is TGTGCCAGCAGTTACGTGGGAGGGAACACTGAAGCTTTCTTT. Translation gives CASSYVGGNTEAFF.

This clone showed up just a few times. The chain is built from TRBV7-9 and TRBJ2-1; TRBD2 aligns across 15 bases. The CDR3 runs to 16 residues. Germline-derived CDR1 and CDR2 are SEHNR and FQNEAQ (reference sequence). V lost 5 bases to trimming and J lost 1 base; unmatched junction nucleotides: 0. The CDR3 coding sequence is TGTGCCAGCAGCGGACTAGCGGGAGGGTCCTACAATGAGCAGTTCTTC. Protein product: CASSGLAGGSYNEQFF.

The chain joins TRBV6-5 to TRBJ2-5; D unclear. The CDR3 is made up of 14 amino acids. Trimming shortened V by 5 bases and J by 4 bases, and 14 bases separated the two germline ends. CDR1 and CDR2 (germline): MNHEY, SVGAGI. CDR3: CASSVYRTSETQYF. CDR3 nucleotide sequence: TGTGCCAGCAGTGTCTACAGAACTTCAGAGACCCAGTACTTC.

The V gene is TRBV7-2, the J gene TRBJ2-3, with 7 bases lining up with TRBD1. Germline V lookup: CDR1 SGHTA, CDR2 FQGNSA. This CDR3 has 15 residues. Unmatched junction bases numbered 5, after V lost 4 bases and J lost 1 base. The CDR3 DNA is TGTGCCAGCAGCTCGAGACAGGGAGGCACAGATACGCAGTATTTT. Protein sequence: CASSSRQGGTDTQYF. Looking up the rest from reference TRBV7-2 and TRBJ2-3 gives the full variable domain: GAGVSQSPSNKVTEKGKDVELRCDPISGHTALYWYRQSLGQGLEFLIYFQGNSAPDKSGLPSDRFSAERTGGSVSTLTIQRTQQEDSAVYLCASSSRQGGTDTQYFGPGTRLTVL.

In its sample, this clone is medium-sized. The rearrangement joins TRBV19 to TRBJ2-5; TRBD1 might be the D (7 bases). Germline CDR1 is LNHDA and CDR2 is SQIVND (reference sequence). This CDR3 comprises 18 residues. V lost 1 base to trimming and J lost 5 bases, with 23 bases between them. This CDR3 reads CASSIASTGSGLWETQYF. The CDR3 DNA reads as TGTGCCAGTAGTATAGCCTCGACAGGGTCGGGACTCTGGGAGACCCAGTACTTC.

J is TRBJ2-5 and V is TRBV7-9; 10 nucleotides line up with TRBD2. Germline CDR1 reads SEHNR; CDR2 reads FQNEAQ (reference sequence). The ends lost 0 bases at V and 8 bases at J; junction bases unmatched: 3. The CDR3 is made up of 14 amino acids. CDR3 sequence (DNA): TGTGCCAGCAGCTTAGCTCCTAGCGGGAGTACCCAGTACTTC. This encodes CASSLAPSGSTQYF.

This chain uses TRBV7-2 with TRBJ1-1; perhaps TRBD1 as D (6 bases). V was pared by 2 bases and J by 4 bases, with 20 bases between. The CDR3 length is 17 residues. Germline CDR1 is SGHTA and CDR2 is FQGNSA. The CDR3 sequence: CASSLMAAGVRVTEAFF. The CDR3 coding sequence is TGTGCCAGCAGCTTAATGGCGGCAGGGGTAAGAGTCACTGAAGCTTTCTTT.